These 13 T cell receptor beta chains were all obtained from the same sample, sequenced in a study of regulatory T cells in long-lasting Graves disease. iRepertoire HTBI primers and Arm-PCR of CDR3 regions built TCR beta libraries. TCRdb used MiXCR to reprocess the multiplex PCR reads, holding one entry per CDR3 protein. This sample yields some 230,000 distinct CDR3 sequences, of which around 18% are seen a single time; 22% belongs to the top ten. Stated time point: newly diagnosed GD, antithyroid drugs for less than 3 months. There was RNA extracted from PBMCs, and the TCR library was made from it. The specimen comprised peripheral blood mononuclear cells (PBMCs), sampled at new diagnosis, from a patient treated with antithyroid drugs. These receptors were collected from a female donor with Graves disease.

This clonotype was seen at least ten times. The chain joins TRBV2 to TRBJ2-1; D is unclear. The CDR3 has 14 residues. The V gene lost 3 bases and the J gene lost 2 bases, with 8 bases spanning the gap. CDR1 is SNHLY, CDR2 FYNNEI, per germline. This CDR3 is CASSELDPYNEQFF. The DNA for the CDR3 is TGTGCCAGCAGTGAGCTAGATCCCTACAATGAGCAGTTCTTC.

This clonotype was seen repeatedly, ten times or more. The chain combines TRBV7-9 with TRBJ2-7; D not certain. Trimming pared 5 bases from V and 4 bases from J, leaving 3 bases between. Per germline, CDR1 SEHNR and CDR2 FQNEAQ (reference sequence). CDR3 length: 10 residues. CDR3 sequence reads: CASSGYEQYF. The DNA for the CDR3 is TGTGCCAGCAGCGGATACGAGCAGTACTTC.

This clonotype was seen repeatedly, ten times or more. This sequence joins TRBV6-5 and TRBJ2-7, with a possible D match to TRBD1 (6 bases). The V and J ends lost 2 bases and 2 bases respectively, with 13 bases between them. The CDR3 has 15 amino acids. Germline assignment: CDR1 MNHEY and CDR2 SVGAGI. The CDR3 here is CASSYPGTFTYEQYF. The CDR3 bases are TGTGCCAGCAGTTACCCGGGGACATTCACCTACGAGCAGTACTTC.

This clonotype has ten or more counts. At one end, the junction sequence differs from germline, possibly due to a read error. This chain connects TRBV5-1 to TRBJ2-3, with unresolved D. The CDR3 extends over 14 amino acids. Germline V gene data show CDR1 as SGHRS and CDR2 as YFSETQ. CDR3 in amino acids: CASSNDRSTDTQYF. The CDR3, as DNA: TGTGCCAGCAGTAATGACCGGAGCACAGATACGCAGTATTTT.

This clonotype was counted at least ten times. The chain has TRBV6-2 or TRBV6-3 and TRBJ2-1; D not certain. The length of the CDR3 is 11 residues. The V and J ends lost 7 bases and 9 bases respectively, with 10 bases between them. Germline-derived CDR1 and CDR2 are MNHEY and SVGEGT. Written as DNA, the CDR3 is TGTGCCAGCAACTCCTTTAGTGAGCAGTTCTTC. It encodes CASNSFSEQFF.

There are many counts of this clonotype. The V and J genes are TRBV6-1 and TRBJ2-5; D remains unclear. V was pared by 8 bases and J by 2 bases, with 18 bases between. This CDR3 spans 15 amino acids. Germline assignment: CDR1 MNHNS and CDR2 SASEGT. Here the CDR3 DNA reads TGTGCCAGCGGCCCCTCCCAGGCCCGGCAAGAGACCCAGTACTTC. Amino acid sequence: CASGPSQARQETQYF.

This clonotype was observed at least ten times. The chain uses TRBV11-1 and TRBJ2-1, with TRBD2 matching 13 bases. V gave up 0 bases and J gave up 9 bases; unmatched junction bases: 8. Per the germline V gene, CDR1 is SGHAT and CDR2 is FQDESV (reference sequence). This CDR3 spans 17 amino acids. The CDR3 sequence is CASSLAGLAGAYGEQFF. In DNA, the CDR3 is TGTGCCAGCAGCTTAGCTGGACTAGCGGGAGCGTACGGTGAGCAGTTCTTC.

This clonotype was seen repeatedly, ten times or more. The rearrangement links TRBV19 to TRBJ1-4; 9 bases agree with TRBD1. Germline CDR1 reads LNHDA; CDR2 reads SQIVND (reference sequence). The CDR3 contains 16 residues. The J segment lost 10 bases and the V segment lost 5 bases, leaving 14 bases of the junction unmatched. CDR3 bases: TGTGCCAGTAGTCTCCTACCGGGACAGGGTCTTGGAAAACTGTTTTTT. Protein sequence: CASSLLPGQGLGKLFF.

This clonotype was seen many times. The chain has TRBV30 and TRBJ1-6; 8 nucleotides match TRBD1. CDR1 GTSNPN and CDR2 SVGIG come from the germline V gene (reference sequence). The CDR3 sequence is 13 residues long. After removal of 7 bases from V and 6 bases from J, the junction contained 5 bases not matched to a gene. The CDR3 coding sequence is TGTGCCTTGAACAGGGGGGGTAATTCACCCCTCCACTTT. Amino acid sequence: CALNRGGNSPLHF.

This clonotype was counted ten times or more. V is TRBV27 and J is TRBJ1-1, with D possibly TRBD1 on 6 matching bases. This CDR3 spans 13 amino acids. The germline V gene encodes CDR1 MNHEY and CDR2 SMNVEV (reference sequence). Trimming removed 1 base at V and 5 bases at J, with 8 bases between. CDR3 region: CASSLFRGTEAFF. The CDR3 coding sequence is TGTGCCAGCAGTTTATTCAGGGGTACTGAAGCTTTCTTT.

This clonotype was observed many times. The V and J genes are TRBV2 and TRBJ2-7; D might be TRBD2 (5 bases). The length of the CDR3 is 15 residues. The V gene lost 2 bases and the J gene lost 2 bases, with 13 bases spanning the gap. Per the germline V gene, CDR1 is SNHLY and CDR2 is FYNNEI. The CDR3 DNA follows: TGTGCCAGCAGTGAAAGACCGGGCGGGCCCTACGAGCAGTACTTC. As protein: CASSERPGGPYEQYF.

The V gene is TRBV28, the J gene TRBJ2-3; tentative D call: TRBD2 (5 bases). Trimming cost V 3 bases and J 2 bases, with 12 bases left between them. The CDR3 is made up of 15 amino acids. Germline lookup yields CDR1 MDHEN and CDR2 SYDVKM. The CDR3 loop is CASSFMAGDTDTQYF. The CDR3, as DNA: TGTGCCAGCAGTTTTATGGCGGGTGACACAGATACGCAGTATTTT.

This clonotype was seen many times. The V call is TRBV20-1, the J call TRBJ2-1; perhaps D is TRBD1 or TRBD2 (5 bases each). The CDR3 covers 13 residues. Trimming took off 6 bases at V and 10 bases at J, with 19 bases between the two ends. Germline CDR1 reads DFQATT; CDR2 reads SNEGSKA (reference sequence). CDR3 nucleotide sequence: TGCAGTGCCCGGGGACCCCAACGGCAGGAGCAGTTCTTC. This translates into CSARGPQRQEQFF.